This TCR beta chain was identified during a study of blood T cell repertoires in COVID-19. On the study more broadly: The samples span acute and convalescent COVID-19 from the United States, Italy and Spain. Sample material is recorded as cDNA or gDNA derived from T cells, B-cell-depleted T cells, or PBMCs.

Followed over time, Seattle patients had been enrolled while infection was active. TCRdb keeps only in-frame clones here, not all; method: immunoSEQ multiplex PCR. Among approximately 280,000 clones listed, 84% were seen once. The sequence was collected from a human donor with COVID-19, enrolled during active disease. The donor label of this sample is uncertain. Source material: peripheral blood.

CDR3 coding DNA: TGTGCCAGCAGACGTACAGGGGGGGAGCTGTTTTTT. Translation gives CASRRTGGELFF. The rearrangement links TRBV5-6 to TRBJ2-2; perhaps TRBD1 as D (6 bases). Trimming stripped 5 bases from V and 8 bases from J, with 10 bases between. From germline, CDR1 is SGHDT and CDR2 YYEEEE. There are 12 residues in the CDR3.